This is a list of T cell receptor beta chains from one sample in a study of blood T cells in healthy people across ages. TCRdb fed the 5' RACE reads into MiXCR, producing one record per CDR3 protein. The data hold 1.5 million to 1.9 million distinct CDR3 sequences, with approximately 43% observed a single time. Sample: blood. The receptor set was obtained from a young woman in good health. Both conserved end residues are part of each CDR3. The order of the fields is V gene, J gene, clone size, D gene, CDR3 protein, CDR3 DNA. A D gene is named only where the DNA matches it firmly. Clone size is shown for a subset of rows, as once, few, many or a class of expanded clone.

v_call: TRBV28
j_call: TRBJ1-4
clone_size: NA
d_call: NA
cdr3_aa: CASSKGLIATNEKLFF
cdr3_nt: TGTGCCAGCAGTAAGGGACTGATAGCAACTAATGAAAAACTGTTTTTT

v_call: TRBV2
j_call: TRBJ2-5
clone_size: NA
d_call: NA
cdr3_aa: CASSELRTSPETQYF
cdr3_nt: TGTGCCAGCAGTGAACTGAGAACTAGCCCCGAGACCCAGTACTTC

v_call: TRBV7-9
j_call: TRBJ2-1
clone_size: NA
d_call: TRBD2
cdr3_aa: CASSPDDLAGEIDEQFF
cdr3_nt: TGTGCCAGCAGCCCCGATGACCTAGCGGGAGAGATCGATGAGCAGTTCTTC

v_call: TRBV27
j_call: TRBJ2-5
clone_size: NA
d_call: NA
cdr3_aa: CASRRTFAETQYF
cdr3_nt: TGTGCCAGCAGGAGGACATTTGCGGAGACCCAGTACTTC

v_call: TRBV11-3
j_call: TRBJ2-1
clone_size: NA
d_call: TRBD2
cdr3_aa: CASSLVPTSGSGVEQFF
cdr3_nt: TGTGCCAGCAGCTTAGTACCGACTAGCGGGAGTGGGGTTGAGCAGTTCTTC

v_call: TRBV6-6
j_call: TRBJ1-6
clone_size: few
d_call: NA
cdr3_aa: CASSVTRENSPLHF
cdr3_nt: TGTGCCAGCAGCGTTACGCGTGAGAATTCACCCCTCCACTTT

v_call: TRBV7-2
j_call: TRBJ1-2
clone_size: NA
d_call: NA
cdr3_aa: CASSIDTYGYTF
cdr3_nt: TGTGCCAGCAGCATTGACACATATGGCTACACCTTC

v_call: TRBV7-2
j_call: TRBJ2-2
clone_size: NA
d_call: TRBD2
cdr3_aa: CASSLRLAGSQGELFF
cdr3_nt: TGTGCCAGCAGCCTTCGTCTAGCGGGGAGCCAGGGGGAGCTGTTTTTT

v_call: TRBV24-1
j_call: TRBJ2-7
clone_size: NA
d_call: TRBD1
cdr3_aa: CATSDQPGQGIYEQYF
cdr3_nt: TGTGCCACCAGTGACCAGCCGGGACAGGGAATCTACGAGCAGTACTTC

v_call: TRBV27
j_call: TRBJ1-4
clone_size: few
d_call: NA
cdr3_aa: CASSPDSGGTNEKLFF
cdr3_nt: TGTGCCAGCAGTCCGGACTCTGGCGGAACTAATGAAAAACTGTTTTTT